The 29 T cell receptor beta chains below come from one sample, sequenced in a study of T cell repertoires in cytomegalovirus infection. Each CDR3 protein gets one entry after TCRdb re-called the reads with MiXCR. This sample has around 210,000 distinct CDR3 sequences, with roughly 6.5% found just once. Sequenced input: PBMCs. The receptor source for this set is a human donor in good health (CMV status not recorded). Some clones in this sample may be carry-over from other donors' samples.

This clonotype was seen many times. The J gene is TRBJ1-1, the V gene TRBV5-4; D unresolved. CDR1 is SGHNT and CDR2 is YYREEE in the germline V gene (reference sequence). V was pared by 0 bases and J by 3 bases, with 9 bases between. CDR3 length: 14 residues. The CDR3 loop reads CASSLAWGDTEAFF. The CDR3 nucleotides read TGTGCCAGCAGCTTGGCATGGGGAGACACTGAAGCTTTCTTT. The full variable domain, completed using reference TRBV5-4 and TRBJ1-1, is ETGVTQSPTHLIKTRGQQVTLRCSSQSGHNTVSWYQQALGQGPQFIFQYYREEENGRGNFPPRFSGLQFPNYSSELNVNALELDDSALYLCASSLAWGDTEAFFGQGTRLTVV.

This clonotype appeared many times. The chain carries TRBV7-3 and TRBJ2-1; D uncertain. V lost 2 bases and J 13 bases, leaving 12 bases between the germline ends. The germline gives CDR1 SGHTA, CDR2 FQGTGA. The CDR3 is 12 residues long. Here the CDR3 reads CASSLGGLPQFF. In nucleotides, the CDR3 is TGTGCCAGCAGCTTAGGTGGGCTGCCCCAGTTCTTC.

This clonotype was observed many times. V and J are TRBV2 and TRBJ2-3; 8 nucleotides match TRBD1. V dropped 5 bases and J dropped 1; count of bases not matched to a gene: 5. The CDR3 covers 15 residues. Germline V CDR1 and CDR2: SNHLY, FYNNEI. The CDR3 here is CASSSTGDGTDTQYF. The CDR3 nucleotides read TGTGCCAGCAGTTCGACAGGGGATGGCACAGATACGCAGTATTTT.

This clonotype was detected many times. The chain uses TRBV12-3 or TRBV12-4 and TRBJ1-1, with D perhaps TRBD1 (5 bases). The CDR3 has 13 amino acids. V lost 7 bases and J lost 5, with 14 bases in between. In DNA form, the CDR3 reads TGTGCCAGCATGGAGGGGCCATGGACTGAAGCTTTCTTT. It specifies CASMEGPWTEAFF.

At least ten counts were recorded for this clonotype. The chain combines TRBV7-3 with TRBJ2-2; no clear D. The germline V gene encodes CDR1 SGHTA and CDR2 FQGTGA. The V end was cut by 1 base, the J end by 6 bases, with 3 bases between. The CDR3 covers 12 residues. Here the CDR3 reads CASSLSAGELFF. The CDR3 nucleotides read TGTGCCAGCAGCTTAAGTGCCGGGGAGCTGTTTTTT.

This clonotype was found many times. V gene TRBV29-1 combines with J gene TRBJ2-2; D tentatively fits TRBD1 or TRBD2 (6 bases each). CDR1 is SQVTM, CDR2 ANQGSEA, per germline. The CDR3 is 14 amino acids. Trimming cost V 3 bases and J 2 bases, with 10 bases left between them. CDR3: CSVEEGVNTGELFF. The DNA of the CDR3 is TGCAGCGTTGAGGAGGGGGTAAACACCGGGGAGCTGTTTTTT.

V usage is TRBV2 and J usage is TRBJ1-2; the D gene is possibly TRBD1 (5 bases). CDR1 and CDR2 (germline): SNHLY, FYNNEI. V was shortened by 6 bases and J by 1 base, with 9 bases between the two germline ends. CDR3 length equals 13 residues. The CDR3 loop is CASRQQDNYGYTF. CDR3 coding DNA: TGTGCCAGCAGGCAACAGGATAACTATGGCTACACCTTC.

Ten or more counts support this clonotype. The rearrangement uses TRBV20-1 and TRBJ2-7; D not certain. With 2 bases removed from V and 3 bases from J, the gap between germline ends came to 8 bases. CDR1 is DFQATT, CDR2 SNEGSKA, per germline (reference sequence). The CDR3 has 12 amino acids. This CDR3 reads CSARIPVYEQYF. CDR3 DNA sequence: TGCAGTGCTAGAATCCCAGTCTACGAGCAGTACTTC.

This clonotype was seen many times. The CDR3 spells CSAHKVGGQGGEQFF. CDR3 nucleotide sequence: TGCAGCGCCCACAAGGTGGGTGGGCAAGGGGGTGAGCAGTTCTTC. The V gene is TRBV29-1, the J gene TRBJ2-1, with D possibly matching TRBD1 (6 bases). The CDR3 consists of 15 residues. Trimming removed 7 bases from V and 9 bases from J, with 25 bases in between. The germline V gene encodes CDR1 SQVTM and CDR2 ANQGSEA.

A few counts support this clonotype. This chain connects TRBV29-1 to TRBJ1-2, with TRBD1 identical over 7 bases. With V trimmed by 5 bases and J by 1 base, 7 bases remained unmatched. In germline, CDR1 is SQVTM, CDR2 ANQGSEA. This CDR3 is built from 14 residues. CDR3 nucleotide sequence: TGCAGCGTTCATAGGGACAGTAATAACTATGGCTACACCTTC. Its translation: CSVHRDSNNYGYTF.

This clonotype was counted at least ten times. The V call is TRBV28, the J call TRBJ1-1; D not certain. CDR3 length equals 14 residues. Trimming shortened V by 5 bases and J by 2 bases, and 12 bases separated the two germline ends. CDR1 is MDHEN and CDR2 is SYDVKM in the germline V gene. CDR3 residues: CASSPADGNTEAFF. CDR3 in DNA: TGTGCCAGCAGTCCGGCGGACGGCAACACTGAAGCTTTCTTT. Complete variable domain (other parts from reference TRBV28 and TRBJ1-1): DVKVTQSSRYLVKRTGEKVFLECVQDMDHENMFWYRQDPGLGLRLIYFSYDVKMKEKGDIPEGYSVSREKKERFSLILESASTNQTSMYLCASSPADGNTEAFFGQGTRLTVV.

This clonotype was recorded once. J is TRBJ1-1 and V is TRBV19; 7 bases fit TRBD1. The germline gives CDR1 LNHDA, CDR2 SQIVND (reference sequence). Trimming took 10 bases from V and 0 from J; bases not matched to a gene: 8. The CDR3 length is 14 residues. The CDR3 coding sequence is TGTGCCACCCTGTACAGGGGTATGAACACTGAAGCTTTCTTT. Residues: CATLYRGMNTEAFF. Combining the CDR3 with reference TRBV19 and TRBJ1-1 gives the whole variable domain DGGITQSPKYLFRKEGQNVTLSCEQNLNHDAMYWYRQDPGQGLRLIYYSQIVNDFQKGDIAEGYSVSREKKESFPLTVTSAQKNPTAFYLCATLYRGMNTEAFFGQGTRLTVV.

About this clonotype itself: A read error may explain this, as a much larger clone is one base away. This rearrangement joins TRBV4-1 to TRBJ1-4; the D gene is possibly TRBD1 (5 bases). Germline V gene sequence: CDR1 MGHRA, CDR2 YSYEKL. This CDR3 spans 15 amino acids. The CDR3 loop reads CASSPPLRGIAKLLF. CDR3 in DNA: TGCGCCAGCAGCCCTCCACTTCGGGGCATAGCAAAACTGTTGTTT.

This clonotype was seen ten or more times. CDR3 sequence (DNA): TGCAGCGTGATGGTAACTTATGGCTACACCTTC. Its translation is CSVMVTYGYTF. V usage is TRBV29-1 and J usage is TRBJ1-2; D remains ambiguous. Germline CDR1 and CDR2: SQVTM and ANQGSEA. Deletions cut 6 bases from V and 5 bases from J, with 10 bases between. CDR3 length equals 11 residues.

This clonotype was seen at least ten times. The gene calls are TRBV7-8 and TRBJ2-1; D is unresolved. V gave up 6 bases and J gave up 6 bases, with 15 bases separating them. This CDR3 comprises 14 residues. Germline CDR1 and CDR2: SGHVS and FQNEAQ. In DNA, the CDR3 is TGTGCCAGCAGATATGAAGATGGCCCCAATGAGCAGTTCTTC. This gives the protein CASRYEDGPNEQFF.

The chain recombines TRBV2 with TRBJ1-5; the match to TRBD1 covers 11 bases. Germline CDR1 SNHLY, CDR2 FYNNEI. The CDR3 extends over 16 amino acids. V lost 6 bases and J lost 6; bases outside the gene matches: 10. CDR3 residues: CASRGGTGGKSQPQHF. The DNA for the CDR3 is TGTGCCAGCAGAGGGGGGACAGGGGGAAAAAGTCAGCCCCAGCATTTT.

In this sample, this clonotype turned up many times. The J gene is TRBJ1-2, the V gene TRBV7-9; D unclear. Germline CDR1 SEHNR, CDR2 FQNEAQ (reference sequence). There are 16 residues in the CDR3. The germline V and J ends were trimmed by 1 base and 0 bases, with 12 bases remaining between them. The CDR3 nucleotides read TGTGCCAGCAGCTTAGGGGGTTCCCCCCCTAACTATGGCTACACCTTC. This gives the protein CASSLGGSPPNYGYTF.

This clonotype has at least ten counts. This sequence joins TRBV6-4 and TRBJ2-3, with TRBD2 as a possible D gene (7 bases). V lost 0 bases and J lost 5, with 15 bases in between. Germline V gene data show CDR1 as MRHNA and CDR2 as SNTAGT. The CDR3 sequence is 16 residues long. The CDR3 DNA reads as TGTGCCAGCAGTGACTCTTGGGGGGGCTTGAGAGATACGCAGTATTTT. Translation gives CASSDSWGGLRDTQYF.

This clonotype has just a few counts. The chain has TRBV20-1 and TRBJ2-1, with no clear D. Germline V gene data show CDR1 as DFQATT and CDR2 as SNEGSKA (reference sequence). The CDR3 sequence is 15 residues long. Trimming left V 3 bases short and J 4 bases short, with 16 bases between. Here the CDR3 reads CSASLVGLGYNEQFF. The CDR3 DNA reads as TGCAGTGCTAGCCTCGTTGGGCTTGGGTACAATGAGCAGTTCTTC.

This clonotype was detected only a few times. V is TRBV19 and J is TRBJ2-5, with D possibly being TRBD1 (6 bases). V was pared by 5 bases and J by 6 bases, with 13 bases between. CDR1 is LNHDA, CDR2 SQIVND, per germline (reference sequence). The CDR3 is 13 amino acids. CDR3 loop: CASSDGQHQTQYF. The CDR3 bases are TGTGCCAGTAGTGACGGACAGCACCAGACCCAGTACTTC.

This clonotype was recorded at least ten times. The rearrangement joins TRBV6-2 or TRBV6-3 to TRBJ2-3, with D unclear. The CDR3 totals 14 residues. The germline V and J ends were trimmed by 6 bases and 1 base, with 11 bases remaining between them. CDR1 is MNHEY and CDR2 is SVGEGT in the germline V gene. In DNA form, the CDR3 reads TGTGCCAGCAGAACGGGCCAGCGCACAGATACGCAGTATTTT. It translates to CASRTGQRTDTQYF.

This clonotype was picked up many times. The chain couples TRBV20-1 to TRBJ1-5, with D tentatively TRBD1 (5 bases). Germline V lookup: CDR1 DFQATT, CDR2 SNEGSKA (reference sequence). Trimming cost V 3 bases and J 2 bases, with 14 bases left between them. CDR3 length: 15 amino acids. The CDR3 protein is CSARPGGEGNQPQHF. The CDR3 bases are TGCAGTGCTAGGCCCGGGGGGGAAGGCAATCAGCCCCAGCATTTT.

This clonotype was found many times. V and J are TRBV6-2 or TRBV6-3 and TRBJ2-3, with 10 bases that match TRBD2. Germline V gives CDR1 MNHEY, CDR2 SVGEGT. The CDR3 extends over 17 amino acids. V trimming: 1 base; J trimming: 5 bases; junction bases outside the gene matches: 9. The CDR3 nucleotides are TGTGCCAGCAGTTACTTCCAGCGGGGGGGCCGGGTAGATACGCAGTATTTT. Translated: CASSYFQRGGRVDTQYF.

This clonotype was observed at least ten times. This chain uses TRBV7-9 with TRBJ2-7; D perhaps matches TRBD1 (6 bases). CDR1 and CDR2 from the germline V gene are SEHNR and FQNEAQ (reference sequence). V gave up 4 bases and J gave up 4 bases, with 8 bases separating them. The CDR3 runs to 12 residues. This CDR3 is CASSSTGYEQYF. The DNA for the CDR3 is TGTGCCAGCAGCTCCACAGGGTACGAGCAGTACTTC.

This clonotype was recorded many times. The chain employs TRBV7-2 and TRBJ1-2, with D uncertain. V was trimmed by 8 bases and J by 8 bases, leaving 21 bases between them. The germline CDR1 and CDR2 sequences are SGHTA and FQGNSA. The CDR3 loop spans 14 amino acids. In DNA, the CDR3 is TGTGCCAGCGGTGGTGTGACGGCTTTGTGGGGCTACACCTTC. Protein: CASGGVTALWGYTF.

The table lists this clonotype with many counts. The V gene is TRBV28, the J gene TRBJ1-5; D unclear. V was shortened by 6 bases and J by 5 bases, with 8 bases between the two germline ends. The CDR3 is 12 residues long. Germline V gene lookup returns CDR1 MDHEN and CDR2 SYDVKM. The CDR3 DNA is TGTGCCAGCAGCTTAGGTTATCAGCCCCAGCATTTT. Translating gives CASSLGYQPQHF. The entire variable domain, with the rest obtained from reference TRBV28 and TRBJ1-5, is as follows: DVKVTQSSRYLVKRTGEKVFLECVQDMDHENMFWYRQDPGLGLRLIYFSYDVKMKEKGDIPEGYSVSREKKERFSLILESASTNQTSMYLCASSLGYQPQHFGDGTRLSIL.

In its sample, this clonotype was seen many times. The CDR3 DNA reads as TGTGCCAGCAGTCTATTCCGGGACAGGGTCTACGAGCAGTACTTC. It is translated as CASSLFRDRVYEQYF. V and J are TRBV28 and TRBJ2-7; 9 bases map to TRBD1. This CDR3 region has 15 residues. With V trimmed by 5 bases and J by 3 bases, 8 bases remained unmatched. Germline values: CDR1 MDHEN, CDR2 SYDVKM.

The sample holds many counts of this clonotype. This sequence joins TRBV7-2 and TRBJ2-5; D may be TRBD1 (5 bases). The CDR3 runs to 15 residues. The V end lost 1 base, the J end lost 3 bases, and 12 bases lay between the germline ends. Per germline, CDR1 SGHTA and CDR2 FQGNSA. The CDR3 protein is CASSLERGRKETQYF. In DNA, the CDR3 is TGTGCCAGCAGCTTAGAAAGGGGTAGGAAAGAGACCCAGTACTTC.

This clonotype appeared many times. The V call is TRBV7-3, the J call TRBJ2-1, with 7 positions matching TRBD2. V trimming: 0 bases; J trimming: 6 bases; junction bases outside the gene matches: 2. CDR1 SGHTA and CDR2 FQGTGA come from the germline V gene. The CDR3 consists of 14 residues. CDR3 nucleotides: TGTGCCAGCAGCTTAACGCGGGGGAGCAATGAGCAGTTCTTC. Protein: CASSLTRGSNEQFF.